Below, one T cell receptor beta chain is given with its context. What it recognizes is unknown. The record originates from a study of radiotherapy plus CTLA-4 blockade in lung cancer. Study-level information: Objective responses arose in approximately 19% of patients, and over 25% experienced disease control.

Using immunoSEQ multiplex PCR, the repertoire was profiled, and TCRdb retains in-frame clones only, with some absent. This table has 55,000 to 65,000 clones, more than 70% appearing once. Overall study findings and caveats: Best predicting response, reportedly, were early blood T cell clone dynamics, with interferon-beta.

The CDR3 is 13 residues long. Trimming cost V 2 bases and J 0 bases, with 8 bases left between them. Germline assignment: CDR1 GTSNPN and CDR2 SVGIG (reference sequence). V and J are TRBV30 and TRBJ2-7; a possible D gene is TRBD2 (5 bases). Sequencing used peripheral blood, obtained from a patient treated with radiotherapy plus ipilimumab. The sequence was collected from a human donor with non-small cell lung cancer who had a complete response to radiotherapy plus ipilimumab. In DNA form, the CDR3 reads TGTGCCTGGAGTCCCGGGAACTCCTACGAGCAGTACTTC. This sequence encodes CAWSPGNSYEQYF.